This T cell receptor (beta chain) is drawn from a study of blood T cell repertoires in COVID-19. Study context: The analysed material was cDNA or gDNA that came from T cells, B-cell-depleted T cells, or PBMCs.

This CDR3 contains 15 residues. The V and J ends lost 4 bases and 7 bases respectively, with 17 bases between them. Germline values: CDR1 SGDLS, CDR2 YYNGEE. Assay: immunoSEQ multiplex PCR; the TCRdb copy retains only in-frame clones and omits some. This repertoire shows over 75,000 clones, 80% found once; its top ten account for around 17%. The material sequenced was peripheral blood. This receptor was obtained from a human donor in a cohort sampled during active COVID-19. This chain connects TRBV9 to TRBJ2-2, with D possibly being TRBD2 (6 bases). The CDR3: CASSSLAGRVGELFF. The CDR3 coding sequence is TGTGCCAGCAGCTCCCTGGCGGGAAGGGTCGGGGAGCTGTTTTTT.